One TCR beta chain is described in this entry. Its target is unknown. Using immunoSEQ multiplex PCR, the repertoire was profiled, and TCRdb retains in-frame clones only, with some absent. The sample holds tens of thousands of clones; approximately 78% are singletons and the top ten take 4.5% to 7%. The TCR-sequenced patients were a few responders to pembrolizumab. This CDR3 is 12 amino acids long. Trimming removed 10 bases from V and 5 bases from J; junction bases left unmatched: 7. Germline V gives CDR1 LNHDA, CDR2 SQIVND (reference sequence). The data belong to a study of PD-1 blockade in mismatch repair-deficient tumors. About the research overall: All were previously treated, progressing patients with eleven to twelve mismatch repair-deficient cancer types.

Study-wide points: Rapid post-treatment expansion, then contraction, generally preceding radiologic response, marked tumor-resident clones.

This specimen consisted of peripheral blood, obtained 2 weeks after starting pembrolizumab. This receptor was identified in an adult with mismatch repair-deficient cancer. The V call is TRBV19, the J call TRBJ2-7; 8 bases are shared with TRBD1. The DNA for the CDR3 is TGTGCCACAAGGACAGGGCGGAACGAGCAGTACTTC. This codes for CATRTGRNEQYF.